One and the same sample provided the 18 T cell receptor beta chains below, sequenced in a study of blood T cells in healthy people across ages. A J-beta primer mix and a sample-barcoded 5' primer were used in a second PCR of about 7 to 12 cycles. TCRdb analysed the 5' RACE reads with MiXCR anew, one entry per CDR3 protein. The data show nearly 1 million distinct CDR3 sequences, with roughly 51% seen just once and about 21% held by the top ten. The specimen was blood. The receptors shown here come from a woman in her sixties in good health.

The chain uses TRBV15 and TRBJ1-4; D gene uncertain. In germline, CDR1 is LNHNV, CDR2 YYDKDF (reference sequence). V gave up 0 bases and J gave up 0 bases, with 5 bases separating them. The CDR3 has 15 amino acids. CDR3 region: CATSRDGATNEKLFF. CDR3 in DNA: TGTGCCACCAGCAGAGACGGAGCAACTAATGAAAAACTGTTTTTT.

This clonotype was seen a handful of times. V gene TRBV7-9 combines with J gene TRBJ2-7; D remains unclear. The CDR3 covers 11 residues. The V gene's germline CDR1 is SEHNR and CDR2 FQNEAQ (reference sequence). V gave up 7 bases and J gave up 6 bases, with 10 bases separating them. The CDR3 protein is CASNYGPEQYF. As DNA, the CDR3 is TGTGCCAGCAACTATGGTCCCGAGCAGTACTTC.

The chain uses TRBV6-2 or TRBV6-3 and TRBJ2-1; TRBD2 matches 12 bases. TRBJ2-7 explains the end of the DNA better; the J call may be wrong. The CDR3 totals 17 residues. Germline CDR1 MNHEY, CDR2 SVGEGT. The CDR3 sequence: CASSSRTLAGGRNEQYF. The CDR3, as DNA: TGTGCCAGCAGCTCACGCACCCTAGCGGGAGGGCGAAATGAGCAGTACTTC.

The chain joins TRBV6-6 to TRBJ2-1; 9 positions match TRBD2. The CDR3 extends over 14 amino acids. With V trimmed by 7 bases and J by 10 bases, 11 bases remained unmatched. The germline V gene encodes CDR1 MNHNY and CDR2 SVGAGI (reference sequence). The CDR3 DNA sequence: TGTGCCAGCACGACTAGCGGAACTCCCTACGAGCAGTTCTTC. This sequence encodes CASTTSGTPYEQFF.

The CDR3 protein is CASSPPGYGYTF. Here the CDR3 DNA reads TGTGCCAGCAGCCCCCCAGGATATGGCTACACCTTC. The chain uses TRBV3-1 and TRBJ1-2; D not certain. Germline CDR1 LGHDT, CDR2 YNNKEL (reference sequence). The CDR3 sequence is 12 residues long. V was clipped by 4 bases and J by 5 bases, with 8 bases between them.

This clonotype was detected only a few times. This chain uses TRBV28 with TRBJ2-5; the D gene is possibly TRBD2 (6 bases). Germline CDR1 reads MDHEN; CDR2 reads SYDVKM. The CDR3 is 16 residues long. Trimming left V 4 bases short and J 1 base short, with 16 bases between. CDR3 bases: TGTGCCAGCAGTTCTAGACTAGATGTATCCCAAGAGACCCAGTACTTC. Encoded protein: CASSSRLDVSQETQYF.

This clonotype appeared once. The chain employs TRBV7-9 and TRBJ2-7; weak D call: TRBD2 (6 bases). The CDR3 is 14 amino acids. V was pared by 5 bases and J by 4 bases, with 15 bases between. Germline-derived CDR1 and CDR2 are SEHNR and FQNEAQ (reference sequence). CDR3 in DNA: TGTGCCAGCAGCCCGGGGGTGAACGCATACGAGCAGTACTTC. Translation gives CASSPGVNAYEQYF.

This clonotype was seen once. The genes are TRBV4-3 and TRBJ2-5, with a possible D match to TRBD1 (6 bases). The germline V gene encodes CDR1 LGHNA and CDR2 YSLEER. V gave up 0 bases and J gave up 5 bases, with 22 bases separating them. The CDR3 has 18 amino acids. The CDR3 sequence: CASSQDRFGRDGQETQYF. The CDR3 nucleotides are TGCGCCAGCAGCCAAGATAGGTTCGGACGGGATGGACAGGAGACCCAGTACTTC.

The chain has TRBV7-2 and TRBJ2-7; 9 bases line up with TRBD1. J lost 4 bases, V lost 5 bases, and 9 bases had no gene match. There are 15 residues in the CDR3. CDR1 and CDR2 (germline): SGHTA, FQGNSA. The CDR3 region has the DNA TGTGCCAGCAGCATTACACAGGGGGCTTCTTACGAGCAGTACTTC. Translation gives CASSITQGASYEQYF.

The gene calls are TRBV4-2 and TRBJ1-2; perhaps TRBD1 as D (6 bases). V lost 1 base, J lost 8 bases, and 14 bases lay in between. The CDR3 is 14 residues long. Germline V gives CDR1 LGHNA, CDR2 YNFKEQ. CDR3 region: CASSQAPGDPGYTF. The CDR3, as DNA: TGTGCCAGCAGCCAAGCCCCAGGGGATCCAGGCTACACCTTC.

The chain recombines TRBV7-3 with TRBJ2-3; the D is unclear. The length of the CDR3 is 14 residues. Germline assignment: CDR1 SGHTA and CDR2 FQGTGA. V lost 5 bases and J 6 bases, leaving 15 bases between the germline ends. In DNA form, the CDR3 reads TGTGCCAGCAGCCTCAATGGGCTCAAGGATACGCAGTATTTT. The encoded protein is CASSLNGLKDTQYF.

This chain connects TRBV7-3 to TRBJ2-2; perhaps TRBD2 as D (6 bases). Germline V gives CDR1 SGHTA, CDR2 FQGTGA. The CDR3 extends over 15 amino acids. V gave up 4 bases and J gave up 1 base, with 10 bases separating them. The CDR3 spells CASSSSGQNTGELFF. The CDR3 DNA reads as TGTGCCAGCAGCTCAAGCGGGCAGAACACCGGGGAGCTGTTTTTT.

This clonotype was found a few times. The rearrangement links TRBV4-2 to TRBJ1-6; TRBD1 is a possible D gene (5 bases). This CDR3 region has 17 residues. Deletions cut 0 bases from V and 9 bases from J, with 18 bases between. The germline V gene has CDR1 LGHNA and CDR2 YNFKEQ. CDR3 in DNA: TGTGCCAGCAGCCAAGACGCCAACGGGGACGCGAGTTCACCCCTCCACTTT. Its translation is CASSQDANGDASSPLHF.

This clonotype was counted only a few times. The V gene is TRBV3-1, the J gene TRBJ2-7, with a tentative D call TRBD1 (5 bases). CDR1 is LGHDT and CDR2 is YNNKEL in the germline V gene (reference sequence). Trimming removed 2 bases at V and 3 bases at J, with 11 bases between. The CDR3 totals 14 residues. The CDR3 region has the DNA TGTGCCAGCAGCCAACAGGGATCCGTCTACGAGCAGTACTTC. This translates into CASSQQGSVYEQYF.

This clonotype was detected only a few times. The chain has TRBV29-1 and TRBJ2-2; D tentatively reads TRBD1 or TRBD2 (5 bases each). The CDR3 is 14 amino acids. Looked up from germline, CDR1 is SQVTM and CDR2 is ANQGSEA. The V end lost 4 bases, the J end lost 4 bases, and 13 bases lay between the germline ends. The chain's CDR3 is CSVGGSSRTGELFF. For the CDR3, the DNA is TGCAGCGTTGGGGGGAGTTCGCGCACCGGGGAGCTGTTTTTT.

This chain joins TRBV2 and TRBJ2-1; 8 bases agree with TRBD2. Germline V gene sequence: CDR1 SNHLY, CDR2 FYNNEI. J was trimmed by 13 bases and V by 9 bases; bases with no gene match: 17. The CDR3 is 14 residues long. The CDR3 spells CARAAGTSLGPQFF. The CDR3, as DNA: TGTGCCAGGGCAGCCGGGACTAGTCTAGGGCCTCAGTTCTTC.

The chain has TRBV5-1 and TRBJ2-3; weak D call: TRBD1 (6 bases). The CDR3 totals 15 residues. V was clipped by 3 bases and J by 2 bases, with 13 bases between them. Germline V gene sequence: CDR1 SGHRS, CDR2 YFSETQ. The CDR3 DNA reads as TGCGCCAGCAGCTGGACGGACAGAGACACAGATACGCAGTATTTT. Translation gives CASSWTDRDTDTQYF.

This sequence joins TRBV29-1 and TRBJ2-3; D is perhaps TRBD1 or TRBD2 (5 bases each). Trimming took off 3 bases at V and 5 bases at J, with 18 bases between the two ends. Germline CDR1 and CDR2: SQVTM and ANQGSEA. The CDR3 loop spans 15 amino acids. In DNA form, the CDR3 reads TGCAGCGTTGAGATGGGACCCACAATCGGAGATACGCAGTATTTT. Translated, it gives CSVEMGPTIGDTQYF.